These 29 T cell receptor beta chains originate from one sample sequenced in a study of blood T cells in healthy people across ages. For the second PCR, which ran for about 6 to 11 cycles, a sample-barcoded 5' primer and a J-beta primer mix were used. TCRdb re-derived calls from the 5' RACE reads in MiXCR, one entry per CDR3 protein. Of roughly 1.5 million distinct CDR3 sequences listed, approximately 42% were seen once; the top ten hold roughly 3.7%. Source material: blood. These receptors came from a woman aged 18-35 years in good health.

This clonotype was picked up a small number of times. V is TRBV6-1 and J is TRBJ2-2; D gene uncertain. Germline V gene data show CDR1 as MNHNS and CDR2 as SASEGT. The V end lost 3 bases, the J end lost 4 bases, and 9 bases lay between the germline ends. The CDR3 covers 14 residues. This chain's CDR3 is CASSEGTATGELFF. CDR3 nucleotides: TGTGCCAGCAGTGAGGGTACGGCCACCGGGGAGCTGTTTTTT.

V and J are TRBV7-2 and TRBJ2-1; tentative D call: TRBD2 (6 bases). Trimming shortened V by 1 base and J by 2 bases, and 9 bases separated the two germline ends. The CDR3 loop spans 15 amino acids. Germline lookup yields CDR1 SGHTA and CDR2 FQGNSA. The CDR3 region has the DNA TGTGCCAGCAGCTTAGAGTGGGGGGCCTACAATGAGCAGTTCTTC. Its translation: CASSLEWGAYNEQFF.

In the case of this clonotype: Sequence at one end of the junction differs from germline and may be a read error. This chain links TRBV20-1 with TRBJ2-3; TRBD1 might be the D (7 bases). The CDR3 runs to 13 residues. Germline V lookup: CDR1 DFQATT, CDR2 SNEGSKA (reference sequence). The DNA of the CDR3 is TGCCGTGCTCGACAGGGAGGTGCAGATACGCAGTATTTT. Its translation is CRARQGGADTQYF.

The chain has TRBV18 and TRBJ2-1, with 8 bases aligning to TRBD2. CDR1 KGHSH and CDR2 LQKENI come from the germline V gene. The J segment lost 9 bases and the V segment lost 5 bases, leaving 9 bases of the junction unmatched. The CDR3 has 14 residues. The CDR3 DNA follows: TGTGCCAGCTCAATTGCGGGAGGTATGGGTGAGCAGTTCTTC. It is translated as CASSIAGGMGEQFF. The full variable domain, completed using reference TRBV18 and TRBJ2-1, is NAGVMQNPRHLVRRRGQEARLRCSPMKGHSHVYWYRQLPEEGLKFMVYLQKENIIDESGMPKERFSAEFPKEGPSILRIQQVVRGDSAAYFCASSIAGGMGEQFFGPGTRLTVL.

This chain connects TRBV3-1 to TRBJ2-3; D not resolved. Germline V gives CDR1 LGHDT, CDR2 YNNKEL (reference sequence). Trimming removed 1 base at V and 4 bases at J, with 9 bases between. The CDR3 spans 14 residues. Here the CDR3 reads CASSQAIAADTQYF. CDR3 sequence (DNA): TGTGCCAGCAGCCAAGCCATAGCAGCAGATACGCAGTATTTT.

This clonotype has a handful of counts. The V and J genes are TRBV14 and TRBJ2-1; D is unclear. The CDR3 runs 13 residues. V lost 4 bases and J 9 bases, leaving 13 bases between the germline ends. Per the germline V gene, CDR1 is SGHDN and CDR2 is FVKESK. In nucleotides, the CDR3 is TGTGCCAGCAGCCCCAGGTGGGGTGGTGAGCAGTTCTTC. Protein product: CASSPRWGGEQFF.

In its sample, this clonotype was seen a few times. The chain carries TRBV6-2 or TRBV6-3 and TRBJ1-1, with 8 bases fitting TRBD1. With 5 bases clipped from V and 2 bases from J, the junction kept 4 bases outside the gene matches. Germline V gives CDR1 MNHEY, CDR2 SVGEGT. The CDR3 covers 14 residues. The CDR3 DNA reads TGTGCCAGCAGTAGACAGGGGACCAACACTGAAGCTTTCTTT. It encodes CASSRQGTNTEAFF.

The chain couples TRBV18 to TRBJ2-7, with 7 bases lining up with TRBD2. Germline CDR1 reads KGHSH; CDR2 reads LQKENI. V was clipped by 6 bases and J by 6 bases; unmatched bases: 8. The CDR3 covers 13 residues. This chain's CDR3 is CASSPAGVTEQYF. In nucleotides, the CDR3 is TGTGCCAGCTCCCCTGCGGGAGTTACCGAGCAGTACTTC.

This clonotype was seen a handful of times. The chain couples TRBV10-3 to TRBJ2-7, with 11 bases matching TRBD2. J gave up 2 bases and V 7 bases, and 4 bases lay outside the gene matches. CDR1 and CDR2 from the germline V gene are ENHRY and SYGVKD. The length of the CDR3 is 14 residues. The CDR3 loop is CAITPSGGTYEQYF. The CDR3 DNA reads as TGTGCCATCACGCCTAGCGGGGGGACCTACGAGCAGTACTTC.

This clonotype has a handful of counts. V gene TRBV27 combines with J gene TRBJ1-2; the match to TRBD1 covers 9 bases. The CDR3 runs to 14 residues. Per the germline V gene, CDR1 is MNHEY and CDR2 is SMNVEV (reference sequence). V shed 5 bases, J shed 2 bases, and the junction held 3 bases outside the gene matches. CDR3 nucleotide sequence: TGTGCCAGCAGTAAAGGACAGGGGAACTATGGCTACACCTTC. Translating it yields CASSKGQGNYGYTF.

This clonotype was detected only once. It is unclear where the CDR3 begins or ends on the DNA, so no DNA is shown, and the CDR3 is as TCRdb lists it. The chain links TRBV7-9 to TRBJ1-1; TRBD1 is the table's D call and was not checked against the DNA. Germline V gene lookup returns CDR1 SEHNR and CDR2 FQNEAQ (reference sequence). The CDR3 is 20 amino acids in total, end residues counted. This CDR3 is CASSRGVQPQHFGDGTEAFF.

CDR3 DNA: TGTGCCAGCAGGGACAGGGGCCTTTTACCCCTCCACTTT. As protein: CASRDRGLLPLHF. V gene TRBV7-2 combines with J gene TRBJ1-6; 9 positions match TRBD1. The CDR3 covers 13 residues. Germline CDR1 SGHTA, CDR2 FQGNSA. V shed 6 bases, J shed 12 bases, and the junction held 6 bases outside the gene matches.

The chain is built from TRBV12-5 and TRBJ2-1; 9 bases map to TRBD1. Per the germline V gene, CDR1 is LGHNT and CDR2 is FRNRAP. V lost 4 bases to trimming and J lost 10 bases; unmatched junction nucleotides: 11. The CDR3 is 15 amino acids. The CDR3 region has the DNA TGTGCTAGTGGTTCGGGACAGGGTGGATTGGGAGAGCAGTTCTTC. This codes for CASGSGQGGLGEQFF.

V gene TRBV4-2 combines with J gene TRBJ1-2; 7 positions match TRBD1. The CDR3 has 16 amino acids. Germline CDR1 reads LGHNA; CDR2 reads YNFKEQ. With V trimmed by 3 bases and J by 0 bases, 7 bases remained unmatched. The CDR3 sequence is CASSQDYRGANYGYTF. The CDR3, as DNA: TGTGCCAGCAGCCAGGATTACAGGGGAGCTAACTATGGCTACACCTTC.

There are a few counts of this clonotype. The chain links TRBV11-2 to TRBJ2-1; the match to TRBD2 covers 11 bases. The CDR3 extends over 15 amino acids. Unmatched junction bases numbered 3, after V lost 6 bases and J lost 2 bases. Germline V CDR1 and CDR2: SGHAT, FQNNGV. CDR3 amino acids: CASRSGLAAYNEQFF. CDR3 nucleotide sequence: TGTGCCAGCAGGTCGGGACTAGCGGCCTACAATGAGCAGTTCTTC.

The chain recombines TRBV12-3 or TRBV12-4 with TRBJ2-2, with 8 bases matching TRBD2. The CDR3 has 16 amino acids. The V gene end was trimmed by 1 base and the J gene end by 5 bases; junction bases not matched to a gene: 6. The CDR3 nucleotides are TGTGCCAGCAGTTTAGGTGGCGGGGGGACTACCGGGGAGCTGTTTTTT. It codes for CASSLGGGGTTGELFF.

This clonotype was seen a few times. The chain carries TRBV29-1 and TRBJ2-7; 8 bases match TRBD1. Trimming at V came to 6 bases and at J to 1 base, leaving 8 bases not matched to a gene. This CDR3 contains 14 residues. The V gene's germline CDR1 is SQVTM and CDR2 ANQGSEA. The CDR3 spells CSVNDRGLSYEQYF. The CDR3 DNA sequence: TGCAGCGTCAACGACAGGGGACTTTCCTACGAGCAGTACTTC.

The rearrangement links TRBV5-1 to TRBJ2-3, with D possibly TRBD1 on 5 matching bases. Between the trimmed V and J ends, which lost 8 bases and 2 bases, there was a span of 12 bases. Germline V CDR1 and CDR2: SGHRS, YFSETQ. This CDR3 region has 13 residues. CDR3 sequence: CARRTNHTDTQYF. The CDR3 nucleotides read TGCGCCAGAAGGACAAATCACACAGATACGCAGTATTTT.

This clonotype was found a few times. The gene calls are TRBV29-1 and TRBJ1-1, with TRBD1 as a possible D gene (5 bases). Trimming took 3 bases from V and 1 from J, leaving 12 bases between them. The germline V gene has CDR1 SQVTM and CDR2 ANQGSEA. The CDR3 runs to 14 residues. DNA of the CDR3: TGCAGCGTTGACATAAGGGGTGCGAACACTGAAGCTTTCTTT. Amino acids: CSVDIRGANTEAFF.

This chain uses TRBV7-2 with TRBJ2-5, with 11 nucleotides matching TRBD2. From germline, CDR1 is SGHTA and CDR2 FQGNSA. Germline trimming cut 3 bases from V and 11 bases from J; bases unmatched to any gene: 26. This CDR3 spans 20 amino acids. The chain's CDR3 is CASSFSGLAVLLRLNNEQYF. In DNA, the CDR3 is TGTGCCAGCAGCTTTTCGGGACTAGCGGTATTACTTAGACTTAACAATGAGCAGTACTTC.

The chain joins TRBV10-1 to TRBJ2-3, with D possibly matching TRBD1 (5 bases). CDR1 is WNHNN and CDR2 is SYGVQD in the germline V gene (reference sequence). Deletions cut 2 bases from V and 6 bases from J, with 15 bases between. The CDR3 contains 15 residues. As DNA, the CDR3 is TGCGCCAGCAGTGAGAGCAACGGCAGGGCCGATACGCAGTATTTT. This sequence encodes CASSESNGRADTQYF.

The rearrangement joins TRBV24-1 to TRBJ2-3; possibly TRBD2 for D (5 bases). Trimming took off 8 bases at V and 2 bases at J, with 13 bases between the two ends. CDR3 size: 14 residues. The germline gives CDR1 KGHDR, CDR2 SFDVKD. CDR3 in amino acids: CATNPGGYTDTQYF. DNA for the CDR3: TGTGCCACCAACCCAGGAGGATACACAGATACGCAGTATTTT.

V usage is TRBV7-9 and J usage is TRBJ2-1, with 11 positions matching TRBD2. The CDR3 spans 15 residues. Trimming took 4 bases from V and 9 from J; bases not matched to a gene: 8. Germline values: CDR1 SEHNR, CDR2 FQNEAQ (reference sequence). This CDR3 reads CASSSGLAEMGEQFF. CDR3 sequence (DNA): TGTGCCAGCAGCTCGGGACTAGCGGAGATGGGTGAGCAGTTCTTC.

The chain couples TRBV24-1 to TRBJ1-5; no clear D. V lost 4 bases to trimming and J lost 0 bases, with 21 bases between them. Germline values: CDR1 KGHDR, CDR2 SFDVKD. This CDR3 region has 19 residues. CDR3 in DNA: TGTGCCACCAGTGAGGATACACGGCGCACATTCTATAGCAATCAGCCCCAGCATTTT. Residues: CATSEDTRRTFYSNQPQHF.

The CDR3 region is CASSITQGNYGYTF. The CDR3 nucleotides are TGTGCCAGCAGTATTACACAGGGGAACTATGGCTACACCTTC. J is TRBJ1-2 and V is TRBV27, with 7 nucleotides matching TRBD1. This CDR3 has 14 residues. J gave up 2 bases and V 5 bases, and 5 bases lay outside the gene matches. Germline V CDR1 and CDR2: MNHEY, SMNVEV (reference sequence).

The rearrangement links TRBV2 to TRBJ1-1; TRBD1 agrees at 7 bases. CDR3 length equals 15 residues. Germline CDR1 SNHLY, CDR2 FYNNEI. Germline trimming cut 6 bases from V and 7 bases from J; bases unmatched to any gene: 14. The DNA for the CDR3 is TGTGCCAGCAGCGAATCGACAGGGAAGGTGGGTGAAGCTTTCTTT. Its protein is CASSESTGKVGEAFF.

This chain uses TRBV28 with TRBJ2-3; a weak D match, TRBD2 (6 bases). CDR3 length equals 12 residues. Between the trimmed V and J ends, which lost 6 bases and 4 bases, there was a span of 8 bases. CDR1 is MDHEN, CDR2 SYDVKM, per germline. The CDR3 loop reads CASRRDPDTQYF. The CDR3 DNA reads as TGTGCCAGCAGGCGGGACCCAGATACGCAGTATTTT.

This clonotype was observed many times. J is TRBJ2-2 and V is TRBV6-2 or TRBV6-3; either TRBD1 or TRBD2 may fit D (6 bases each). The CDR3 runs to 15 residues. V lost 7 bases to trimming and J lost 2 bases, with 14 bases between them. CDR1 and CDR2 from the germline V gene are MNHEY and SVGEGT. Here the CDR3 DNA reads TGTGCCAGCACTCCAGGGGAGGTAAACACCGGGGAGCTGTTTTTT. Protein product: CASTPGEVNTGELFF.

This clonotype was picked up one time. The chain is built from TRBV7-2 and TRBJ1-4; D remains unclear. Germline CDR1 is SGHTA and CDR2 is FQGNSA. Trimming stripped 6 bases from V and 7 bases from J, with 18 bases between. The CDR3 sequence is 15 residues long. CDR3 region: CASSPQDMVSEKLFF. The CDR3 DNA is TGTGCCAGCAGTCCCCAAGACATGGTCAGTGAAAAACTGTTTTTT.